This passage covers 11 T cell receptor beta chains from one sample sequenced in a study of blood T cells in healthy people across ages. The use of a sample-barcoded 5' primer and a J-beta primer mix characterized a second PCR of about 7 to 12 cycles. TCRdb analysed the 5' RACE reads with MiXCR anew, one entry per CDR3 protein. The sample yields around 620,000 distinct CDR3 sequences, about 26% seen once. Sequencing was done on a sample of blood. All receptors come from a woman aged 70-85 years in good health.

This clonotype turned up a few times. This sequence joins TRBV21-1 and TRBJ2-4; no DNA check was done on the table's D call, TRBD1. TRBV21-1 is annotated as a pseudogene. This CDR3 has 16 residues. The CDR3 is CASLPRGPRAKNIQYF. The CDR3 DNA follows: TGTGCCAGTCTGCCCAGGGGGCCCAGAGCCAAAAACATTCAGTACTTC.

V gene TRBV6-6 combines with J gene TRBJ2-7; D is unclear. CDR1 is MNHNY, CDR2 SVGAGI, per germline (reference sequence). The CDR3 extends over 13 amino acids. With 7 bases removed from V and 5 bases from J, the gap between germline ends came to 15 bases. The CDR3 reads CASIAPGVNEQYF. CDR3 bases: TGTGCCAGCATCGCTCCTGGGGTAAACGAGCAGTACTTC.

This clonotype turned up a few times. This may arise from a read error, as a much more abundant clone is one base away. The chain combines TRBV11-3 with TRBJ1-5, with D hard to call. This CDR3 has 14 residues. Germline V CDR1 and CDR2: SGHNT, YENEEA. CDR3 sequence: CASSLTGGNQPPHF. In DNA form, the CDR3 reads TGTGCCAGCAGCTTAACGGGTGGCAATCAGCCCCCGCATTTT. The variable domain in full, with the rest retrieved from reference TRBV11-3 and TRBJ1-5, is EAGVVQSPRYKIIEKKQPVAFWCNPISGHNTLYWYLQNLGQGPELLIRYENEEAVDDSQLPKDRFSAERLKGVDSTLKIQPAELGDSAVYLCASSLTGGNQPPHFGDGTRLSIL.

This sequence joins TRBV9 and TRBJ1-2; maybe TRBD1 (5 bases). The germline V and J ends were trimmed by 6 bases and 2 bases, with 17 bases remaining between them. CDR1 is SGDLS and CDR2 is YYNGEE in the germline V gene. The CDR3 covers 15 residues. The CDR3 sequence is CASTSRDSPNYGYTF. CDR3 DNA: TGTGCCAGCACCTCGCGGGACTCCCCAAACTATGGCTACACCTTC.

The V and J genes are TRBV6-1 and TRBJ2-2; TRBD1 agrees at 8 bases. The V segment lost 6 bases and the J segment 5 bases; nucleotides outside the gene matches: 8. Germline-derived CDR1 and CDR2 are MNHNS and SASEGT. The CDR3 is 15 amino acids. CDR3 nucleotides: TGTGCCAGCAGCCTACAGGGGGAGTTTACCGGGGAGCTGTTTTTT. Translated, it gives CASSLQGEFTGELFF.

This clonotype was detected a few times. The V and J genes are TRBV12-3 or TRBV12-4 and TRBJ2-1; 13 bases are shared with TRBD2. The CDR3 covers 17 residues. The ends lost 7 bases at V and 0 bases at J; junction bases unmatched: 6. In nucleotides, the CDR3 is TGTGCCAGCACGACTAGCGGGGGGACGAGCTCCTACAATGAGCAGTTCTTC. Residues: CASTTSGGTSSYNEQFF.

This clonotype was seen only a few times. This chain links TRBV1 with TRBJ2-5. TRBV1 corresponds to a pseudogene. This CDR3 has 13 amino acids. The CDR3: CTSSQLVQETQYF. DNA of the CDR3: TGCACCAGCAGCCAATTGGTGCAAGAGACCCAGTACTTC.

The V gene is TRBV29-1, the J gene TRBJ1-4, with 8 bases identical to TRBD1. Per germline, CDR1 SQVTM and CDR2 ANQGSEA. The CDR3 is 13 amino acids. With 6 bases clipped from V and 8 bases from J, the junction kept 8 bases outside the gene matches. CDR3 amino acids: CSVEQGASEKLFF. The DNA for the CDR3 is TGCAGCGTGGAGCAGGGGGCAAGCGAAAAACTGTTTTTT.

The CDR3, as DNA: TGTGCCAGCAGCTTAACTAGCGGGGCAGGGTACGAGCAGTACTTC. It is translated as CASSLTSGAGYEQYF. The V and J genes are TRBV5-6 and TRBJ2-7; 10 positions agree with TRBD2. The CDR3 runs 15 residues. The V gene end was trimmed by 2 bases and the J gene end by 4 bases; junction bases not matched to a gene: 6. Germline V gives CDR1 SGHDT, CDR2 YYEEEE.

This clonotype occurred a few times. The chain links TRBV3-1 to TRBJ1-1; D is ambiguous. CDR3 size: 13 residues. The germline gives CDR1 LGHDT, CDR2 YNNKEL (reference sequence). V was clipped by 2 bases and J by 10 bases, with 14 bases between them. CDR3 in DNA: TGTGCCAGCAGCCAACGAGGAAAACCGGGAGCTTTCTTT. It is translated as CASSQRGKPGAFF.

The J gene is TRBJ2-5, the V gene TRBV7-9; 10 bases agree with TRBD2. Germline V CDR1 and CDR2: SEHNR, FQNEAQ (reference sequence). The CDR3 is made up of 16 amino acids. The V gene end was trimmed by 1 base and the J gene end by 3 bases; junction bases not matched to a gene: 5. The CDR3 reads CASSLGSGGAEETQYF. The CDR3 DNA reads TGTGCCAGCAGCTTAGGAAGCGGGGGGGCCGAAGAGACCCAGTACTTC.